This note documents a single T cell receptor beta chain sequence. Time point noted: sample taken at primary tumor resection. Samples came from approximately 65 TRACERx patients with untreated early-stage lung cancer. Material for sequencing was whole RNA from tumor, nontumor lung or frozen PBMC, left unsorted. The length of the CDR3 is 15 residues. Looked up from germline, CDR1 is SNHLY and CDR2 is FYNNEI. V dropped 2 bases and J dropped 1 base, with 10 bases sitting between them. Individual TCR cDNA molecules each bore their own unique molecular identifier. TCRdb recomputed calls from the 5' RACE reads with MiXCR, one row per CDR3 protein. The repertoire consists of about 2,900 distinct CDR3 sequences, with roughly 17% occurring once and the leading ten covering 20% to 30%. The data originate from a study of spatial heterogeneity in lung cancer. Study context: On average, each unique TCR and UMI combination appeared more than ten times in raw reads.

This chain joins TRBV2 and TRBJ2-3; D is possibly TRBD2 (5 bases). The sample here was normal lung tissue next to the tumor, taken at surgery. This TCR came from a female donor with early-stage non-small cell lung cancer. The CDR3 loop is CASSERESRTDTQYF. DNA of the CDR3: TGTGCCAGCAGTGAAAGGGAGAGCCGCACAGATACGCAGTATTTT.